This TCR beta chain was recovered during a study of blood T cell repertoires in COVID-19. Overall study context: From the United States, Italy and Spain came samples of acute and convalescent COVID-19.

The table came from immunoSEQ multiplex PCR; TCRdb's copy has only in-frame clones and leaves some out. The table has 73,000 or so clones, about 80% seen once. This receptor was taken from a woman aged 55-69 years with acute or convalescent COVID-19. Sequences were obtained from peripheral blood.

The CDR3 loop is CASRLDRESSPLHF. CDR3 sequence (DNA): TGCGCCAGCAGACTCGACAGGGAGAGTTCACCCCTCCACTTT. The J gene is TRBJ1-6, the V gene TRBV4-1; 7 bases match TRBD1. Losses at the gene ends were 6 bases for V and 9 bases for J; bases not matched to a gene: 8. CDR3 length equals 14 residues. The germline gives CDR1 MGHRA, CDR2 YSYEKL.